These 19 T cell receptor beta chains share one sample of origin, sequenced in a study of post-analysis software for immune sequencing data. These receptors are not linked to any known antigen. Unique molecular identifiers were present in the TCR beta cDNA libraries. TCRdb reanalysed the PCR reads using MiXCR and keeps one entry per CDR3 protein. The sample carries about 540,000 distinct CDR3 sequences, around 36% recorded once. Notes on the study in general: Compared with controls, patients had more of about 5 TRBV segments, including TRBV5-6, TRBV5-1 and TRBV20-1.

Sequenced material: blood. The receptor source for this set is a girl younger than 18 with multiple sclerosis.

The sample holds many counts of this clonotype. The gene calls are TRBV7-8 and TRBJ2-3; D ambiguous. CDR1 and CDR2 from the germline V gene are SGHVS and FQNEAQ. The V gene lost 1 base and the J gene lost 4 bases, with 9 bases spanning the gap. This CDR3 is built from 14 residues. The CDR3 DNA follows: TGTGCCAGCAGCTTAGGGGGATCAGCAGATACGCAGTATTTT. It is translated as CASSLGGSADTQYF.

This clonotype was recorded at least ten times. The V gene is TRBV13, the J gene TRBJ1-2; 7 positions match TRBD1. The CDR3 contains 15 residues. CDR1 PRHDT and CDR2 FYEKMQ come from the germline V gene (reference sequence). V trimming: 0 bases; J trimming: 4 bases; junction bases outside the gene matches: 5. The CDR3 DNA reads TGTGCCAGCAGCTTAGGGGGGACAGAAGTCTATGGCTACACCTTC. It translates to CASSLGGTEVYGYTF. The full variable domain, with the rest looked up from reference TRBV13 and TRBJ1-2, is AAGVIQSPRHLIKEKRETATLKCYPIPRHDTVYWYQQGPGQDPQFLISFYEKMQSDKGSIPDRFSAQQFSDYHSELNMSSLELGDSALYFCASSLGGTEVYGYTFGSGTRLTVV.

V gene TRBV9 combines with J gene TRBJ2-3, with 11 bases identical to TRBD2. The trim removed 4 bases at V and 0 bases at J, leaving 10 bases unmatched. CDR3 size: 18 residues. CDR1 and CDR2 from the germline V gene are SGDLS and YYNGEE. In nucleotides, the CDR3 is TGTGCCAGCAGCACCGGGACTAGCGGAGGTTATAGCACAGATACGCAGTATTTT. Translated: CASSTGTSGGYSTDTQYF.

In its sample, this clonotype was seen many times. The gene calls are TRBV4-1 and TRBJ1-2; D possibly corresponds to TRBD1 (5 bases). V gave up 1 base and J gave up 0 bases, with 9 bases separating them. The CDR3 sequence is 15 residues long. From germline, CDR1 is MGHRA and CDR2 YSYEKL. The CDR3 sequence is CASSQGQGSNYGYTF. The CDR3 region has the DNA TGCGCCAGCAGCCAAGGGCAGGGCTCTAACTATGGCTACACCTTC.

The table lists this clonotype with many counts. The rearrangement links TRBV5-1 to TRBJ2-4; 7 bases agree with TRBD1. The CDR3 loop spans 14 amino acids. Germline V gene data show CDR1 as SGHRS and CDR2 as YFSETQ. Unmatched junction bases numbered 9, after V lost 4 bases and J lost 8 bases. The CDR3 nucleotides read TGCGCCAGCAGCCCCGGGACAGAGGGAGACATTCAGTACTTC. This encodes CASSPGTEGDIQYF.

This chain links TRBV10-3 with TRBJ1-2, with 9 bases matching TRBD1. The CDR3 has 14 amino acids. The V gene end was trimmed by 3 bases and the J gene end by 6 bases; junction bases not matched to a gene: 5. Germline V gives CDR1 ENHRY, CDR2 SYGVKD. The CDR3 DNA reads TGTGCCATCAGTGAACCCCGGACAGGGGATGGCTACACCTTC. Amino acid sequence: CAISEPRTGDGYTF.

This clonotype was counted between two and nine times. This chain uses TRBV20-1 with TRBJ2-3; 9 nucleotides match TRBD2. There are 17 residues in the CDR3. CDR1 and CDR2 from the germline V gene are DFQATT and SNEGSKA (reference sequence). The trim removed 6 bases at V and 0 bases at J, leaving 13 bases unmatched. This CDR3 reads CSALLQPAGGSTDTQYF. The CDR3 bases are TGCAGTGCGCTCCTCCAACCAGCGGGGGGTAGCACAGATACGCAGTATTTT.

This clonotype has a count of ten or more. V and J are TRBV24-1 and TRBJ2-1; tentatively, D is TRBD1 (6 bases). Germline V CDR1 and CDR2: KGHDR, SFDVKD. CDR3 length: 15 residues. Trimming shortened V by 4 bases and J by 2 bases, and 11 bases separated the two germline ends. The CDR3 sequence: CATSDPGETYNEQFF. In DNA, the CDR3 is TGTGCCACCAGTGACCCAGGGGAAACCTACAATGAGCAGTTCTTC.

This clonotype was counted a few times. The gene calls are TRBV5-1 and TRBJ1-2; tentatively, D is TRBD1 (5 bases). With 7 bases removed from V and 7 bases from J, the gap between germline ends came to 8 bases. The CDR3 is made up of 10 amino acids. CDR1 is SGHRS, CDR2 YFSETQ, per germline. The CDR3 protein is CASGATGYTF. CDR3 DNA: TGCGCCAGCGGGGCGACTGGCTACACCTTC.

The genes are TRBV6-5 and TRBJ1-1; D perhaps matches TRBD1 (5 bases). The CDR3 has 14 residues. Germline V CDR1 and CDR2: MNHEY, SVGAGI. The V gene lost 0 bases and the J gene lost 7 bases, with 12 bases spanning the gap. The CDR3 loop is CASSYSEGHVEAFF. The CDR3 DNA reads TGTGCCAGCAGTTACTCGGAGGGGCACGTTGAAGCTTTCTTT.

This clonotype has a handful of counts. This rearrangement joins TRBV6-5 to TRBJ1-2; TRBD1 agrees at 8 bases. Germline V gene lookup returns CDR1 MNHEY and CDR2 SVGAGI. The CDR3 spans 15 residues. Unmatched junction bases numbered 9, after V lost 6 bases and J lost 3 bases. The DNA for the CDR3 is TGTGCCAGCAGGCCAAGACAGGGGTTGGACTATGGCTACACCTTC. It translates to CASRPRQGLDYGYTF.

This clonotype was detected a few times. The chain employs TRBV20-1 and TRBJ1-1; D is unresolved. This CDR3 is built from 15 residues. Trimming cost V 0 bases and J 3 bases, with 14 bases left between them. Germline V gene sequence: CDR1 DFQATT, CDR2 SNEGSKA (reference sequence). The CDR3 here is CSARDRWGLDTEAFF. DNA for the CDR3: TGCAGTGCTAGAGATCGATGGGGTTTGGACACTGAAGCTTTCTTT.

The rearrangement joins TRBV4-2 to TRBJ1-1, with unresolved D. CDR3 length equals 15 residues. V lost 4 bases, J lost 1 base, and 13 bases lay in between. The germline V gene encodes CDR1 LGHNA and CDR2 YNFKEQ. DNA of the CDR3: TGTGCCAGCAGCCCTCGACATGGGGAGAACACTGAAGCTTTCTTT. Its protein is CASSPRHGENTEAFF.

V gene TRBV18 combines with J gene TRBJ2-3, with D perhaps being TRBD1 or TRBD2 (5 bases each). The germline V and J ends were trimmed by 6 bases and 6 bases, with 13 bases remaining between them. The germline gives CDR1 KGHSH, CDR2 LQKENI. The CDR3 extends over 13 amino acids. The CDR3 coding sequence is TGTGCCAGCTCCCTCAAAGAGGGGGATACGCAGTATTTT. Amino acids: CASSLKEGDTQYF. Full variable domain (rest looked up from reference TRBV18 and TRBJ2-3): NAGVMQNPRHLVRRRGQEARLRCSPMKGHSHVYWYRQLPEEGLKFMVYLQKENIIDESGMPKERFSAEFPKEGPSILRIQQVVRGDSAAYFCASSLKEGDTQYFGPGTRLTVL.

The rearrangement links TRBV12-3 or TRBV12-4 to TRBJ2-5; 8 bases map to TRBD2. There are 16 residues in the CDR3. V was pared by 5 bases and J by 0 bases, with 8 bases of the junction left unmatched. The CDR3 nucleotides are TGTGCCAGCAGTCCACCAGTAGCGGGGAACCAAGAGACCCAGTACTTC. Translating gives CASSPPVAGNQETQYF.

The chain employs TRBV6-5 and TRBJ2-4; D perhaps matches TRBD2 (7 bases). The length of the CDR3 is 16 residues. Germline CDR1 reads MNHEY; CDR2 reads SVGAGI. Trimming took 6 bases from V and 9 from J, leaving 24 bases between them. CDR3 amino acids: CASRSLKGGAGSIQYF. The CDR3 nucleotides read TGTGCCAGCAGATCCCTTAAGGGGGGGGCAGGTAGCATTCAGTACTTC.

The rearrangement links TRBV14 to TRBJ2-4; 9 nucleotides line up with TRBD1. The trim removed 4 bases at V and 6 bases at J, leaving 4 bases unmatched. Per the germline V gene, CDR1 is SGHDN and CDR2 is FVKESK. There are 14 residues in the CDR3. CDR3 DNA: TGTGCCAGCAGCCTCCGGACAGGGGTAAACATTCAGTACTTC. Its translation is CASSLRTGVNIQYF. The full variable domain, completed using reference TRBV14 and TRBJ2-4, is EAGVTQFPSHSVIEKGQTVTLRCDPISGHDNLYWYRRVMGKEIKFLLHFVKESKQDESGMPNNRFLAERTGGTYSTLKVQPAELEDSGVYFCASSLRTGVNIQYFGAGTRLSVL.

This clonotype has only a few counts. One end of the junction fails to match germline, which may point to a read error. The rearrangement uses TRBV5-1 and TRBJ2-1, with 9 bases identical to TRBD2. CDR3 size: 13 residues. Germline CDR1 is SGHRS and CDR2 is YFSETQ. The CDR3 region is CASSLVRGGEQFF. CDR3 nucleotides: TGTGCCAGCAGTTTGGTGCGGGGGGGAGAGCAGTTCTTC.

This clonotype was observed a handful of times. This chain joins TRBV5-1 and TRBJ2-1; D is uncertain. The CDR3 spans 12 residues. Trimming removed 7 bases from V and 5 bases from J, with 10 bases in between. Germline CDR1 SGHRS, CDR2 YFSETQ. For the CDR3, the DNA is TGCGCCAGCCGGATGAGCGACAATGAGCAGTTCTTC. It translates to CASRMSDNEQFF.